This passage covers 20 T cell receptor beta chains from one sample sequenced in a study of CD8+ T cells in alopecia areata. Indicated treatment: oral pan-JAK inhibitor, 5-10 mg twice daily. Extracted RNA was reverse transcribed into cDNA, the sequencing template. Profiling relied on immunoSEQ multiplex PCR, and the TCRdb table lists in-frame clones only, not all of them. The sample records about 190,000 clones, roughly 60% being singletons. This material consisted of CD4+ T cells sorted from blood, taken at week 24, from a patient treated with tofacitinib. These receptors were collected from a human donor with alopecia areata.

The chain links TRBV2 to TRBJ2-5; 9 bases align to TRBD2. CDR1 and CDR2 from the germline V gene are SNHLY and FYNNEI. The V and J ends lost 6 bases and 1 base, in that order; junction bases with no gene match: 3. The CDR3 runs 14 residues. CDR3 in DNA: TGTGCCAGCAGGGTGACTAGCGGCCAAGAGACCCAGTACTTC. This gives the protein CASRVTSGQETQYF. Using reference TRBV2 and TRBJ2-5 for the parts outside the CDR3, the full variable domain is EPEVTQTPSHQVTQMGQEVILRCVPISNHLYFYWYRQILGQKVEFLVSFYNNEISEKSEIFDDQFSVERPDGSNFTLKIRSTKLEDSAMYFCASRVTSGQETQYFGPGTRLLVL.

This clone is a singleton in its sample. The chain combines TRBV6-5 with TRBJ2-7, with TRBD2 identical over 8 bases. There are 14 residues in the CDR3. Germline V gives CDR1 MNHEY, CDR2 SVGAGI. J was trimmed by 3 bases and V by 4 bases; bases with no gene match: 5. CDR3 coding DNA: TGTGCCAGCAGTTCCCACGGGAGGGACTACGAGCAGTACTTC. It yields the protein CASSSHGRDYEQYF.

The CDR3 here is CSVSIGAEAFF. The CDR3, as DNA: TGCAGCGTTTCAATAGGCGCTGAAGCTTTCTTT. The V gene is TRBV29-1, the J gene TRBJ1-1; D call uncertain. CDR1 is SQVTM, CDR2 ANQGSEA, per germline. This CDR3 has 11 residues. Deletions cut 5 bases from V and 6 bases from J, with 10 bases between. The entire variable domain, with the rest obtained from reference TRBV29-1 and TRBJ1-1, is as follows: SAVISQKPSRDICQRGTSLTIQCQVDSQVTMMFWYRQQPGQSLTLIATANQGSEATYESGFVIDKFPISRPNLTFSTLTVSNMSPEDSSIYLCSVSIGAEAFFGQGTRLTVV.

V is TRBV29-1 and J is TRBJ2-1; TRBD1 matches 7 bases. Germline lookup yields CDR1 SQVTM and CDR2 ANQGSEA. The V segment lost 7 bases and the J segment 5 bases; nucleotides outside the gene matches: 11. The CDR3 sequence is 14 residues long. The CDR3 DNA reads as TGCAGCGCCACCCCTGGACAGGTTGACAATGAGCAGTTCTTC. Protein sequence: CSATPGQVDNEQFF.

The J gene is TRBJ2-1, the V gene TRBV7-9; D unresolved. This CDR3 has 16 residues. In germline, CDR1 is SEHNR, CDR2 FQNEAQ (reference sequence). Trimming cost V 1 base and J 5 bases, with 15 bases left between them. The CDR3 spells CASSLGRHGNDNEQFF. In DNA form, the CDR3 reads TGTGCCAGCAGCTTAGGTCGGCATGGGAATGACAATGAGCAGTTCTTC.

The sample holds a few counts of this clone. This chain uses TRBV29-1 with TRBJ2-7; 7 bases map to TRBD2. The CDR3 totals 14 residues. Per germline, CDR1 SQVTM and CDR2 ANQGSEA. V was clipped by 4 bases and J by 3 bases; unmatched bases: 9. DNA for the CDR3: TGCAGCGTTGTTCGTCCTAGCGGAGACTACGAGCAGTACTTC. It yields the protein CSVVRPSGDYEQYF.

This sequence joins TRBV2 and TRBJ2-7, with D hard to call. The CDR3 extends over 13 amino acids. Between the trimmed V and J ends, which lost 3 bases and 2 bases, there was a span of 8 bases. Germline V lookup: CDR1 SNHLY, CDR2 FYNNEI. The CDR3: CASSDSITYEQYF. The CDR3 bases are TGTGCCAGCAGTGATTCGATCACCTACGAGCAGTACTTC.

The gene calls are TRBV29-1 and TRBJ1-4; no clear D gene. Germline V gene data show CDR1 as SQVTM and CDR2 as ANQGSEA. V was pared by 4 bases and J by 3 bases, with 9 bases between. The CDR3 spans 13 residues. The CDR3 DNA sequence: TGCAGCGTTGTTATACAGTCTAATGAAAAACTGTTTTTT. Its protein is CSVVIQSNEKLFF.

This chain uses TRBV12-5 with TRBJ2-5, with TRBD2 matching 13 bases. Germline loops: CDR1 LGHNT, CDR2 FRNRAP. This CDR3 has 15 amino acids. After removal of 6 bases from V and 5 bases from J, the junction contained 6 bases not matched to a gene. The CDR3 coding sequence is TGTGCTAGTGGCCCCGGACTAGCGGGGGTTGAGACCCAGTACTTC. The encoded protein is CASGPGLAGVETQYF.

This clone was found a few times. The rearrangement links TRBV2 to TRBJ2-2, with D maybe TRBD2 (6 bases). The CDR3 has 15 amino acids. Germline V gene lookup returns CDR1 SNHLY and CDR2 FYNNEI. The V gene lost 4 bases and the J gene lost 1 base, with 10 bases spanning the gap. CDR3 sequence reads: CASSAEGLNTGELFF. CDR3 sequence (DNA): TGTGCCAGCAGTGCCGAGGGACTGAACACCGGGGAGCTGTTTTTT.

The genes are TRBV11-2 and TRBJ2-2; D is unresolved. The germline V gene encodes CDR1 SGHAT and CDR2 FQNNGV. The CDR3 sequence is 11 residues long. Deletions cut 1 base from V and 10 bases from J, with 4 bases between. CDR3 nucleotide sequence: TGTGCCAGCAGCTTAGGGGCGGAGCTGTTTTTT. Its protein is CASSLGAELFF.

J is TRBJ2-1 and V is TRBV4-2, with D tentatively TRBD2 (6 bases). Germline CDR1 reads LGHNA; CDR2 reads YNFKEQ. V was shortened by 5 bases and J by 9 bases, with 20 bases between the two germline ends. The CDR3 is 15 residues long. CDR3 DNA: TGTGCCAGCAGCTTTTGGGGGGACCCTTTCGGTGAGCAGTTCTTC. It is translated as CASSFWGDPFGEQFF.

This clone was counted only a few times. This rearrangement joins TRBV7-2 to TRBJ1-4, with D tentatively TRBD1 (6 bases). This CDR3 has 14 amino acids. The germline CDR1 and CDR2 sequences are SGHTA and FQGNSA. Trimming cost V 4 bases and J 7 bases, with 13 bases left between them. The CDR3 DNA reads as TGTGCCAGCAGCTCAGGGGAACGAGGTGAAAAACTGTTTTTT. The encoded protein is CASSSGERGEKLFF.

V usage is TRBV29-1 and J usage is TRBJ2-7; tentatively, D is TRBD1 (6 bases). CDR1 is SQVTM and CDR2 is ANQGSEA in the germline V gene. Trimming took 4 bases from V and 3 from J, leaving 19 bases between them. The CDR3 has 15 residues. The CDR3 DNA sequence: TGCAGCGTTGTAAGGACAGCCGAGAAGTTCTACGAGCAGTACTTC. Residues: CSVVRTAEKFYEQYF.

This clone was observed a few times. The chain is built from TRBV20-1 and TRBJ2-3, with D unresolved. The V and J ends lost 4 bases and 5 bases respectively, with 4 bases between them. The CDR3 extends over 10 amino acids. Germline V gene lookup returns CDR1 DFQATT and CDR2 SNEGSKA (reference sequence). The CDR3 protein is CSAKIDTQYF. CDR3 in DNA: TGCAGTGCTAAAATAGATACGCAGTATTTT.

The chain links TRBV29-1 to TRBJ2-5; D uncertain. The J call may be wrong; the DNA end is better matched by TRBJ2-7. The germline V gene has CDR1 SQVTM and CDR2 ANQGSEA. The CDR3 runs to 14 residues. The CDR3 sequence is CSVSLAVRSYEQYF. CDR3 coding DNA: TGCAGCGTTAGTTTGGCAGTACGTAGCTACGAGCAGTACTTC.

The chain uses TRBV4-3 and TRBJ2-1; D gene ambiguous. V was cut by 0 bases and J by 5 bases, with 8 bases left in between. CDR1 and CDR2 from the germline V gene are LGHNA and YSLEER. The CDR3 spans 14 residues. CDR3 nucleotide sequence: TGCGCCAGCAGCCAAGATAGGGCCAACAATGAGCAGTTCTTC. Translated, it gives CASSQDRANNEQFF.

This clone was observed a few times. V is TRBV7-2 and J is TRBJ2-6; D gene ambiguous. This CDR3 is built from 15 residues. The V end lost 5 bases, the J end lost 0 bases, and 8 bases lay between the germline ends. The germline V gene has CDR1 SGHTA and CDR2 FQGNSA. The CDR3 region has the DNA TGTGCCAGCAGCCGTGACAACTCTGGGGCCAACGTCCTGACTTTC. Residues: CASSRDNSGANVLTF.

The J gene is TRBJ2-7, the V gene TRBV23-1; the match to TRBD2 covers 8 bases. TRBV23-1 is sorted into the ORF group, with uncertain function. V trimming: 6 bases; J trimming: 5 bases; junction bases outside the gene matches: 12. The CDR3 spans 15 residues. The CDR3 nucleotides read TGCGCCAGCAGCCCCTCTACGGGGGGGCTCGACGAGCAGTACTTC. The encoded protein is CASSPSTGGLDEQYF.

The chain recombines TRBV19 with TRBJ1-6; 8 bases align to TRBD1. V shed 4 bases, J shed 15 bases, and the junction held 5 bases outside the gene matches. The V gene's germline CDR1 is LNHDA and CDR2 SQIVND (reference sequence). CDR3 length: 12 amino acids. The CDR3, as DNA: TGTGCCAGTAGTACTGCAGGGGGCATCCTCCACTTT. Its protein is CASSTAGGILHF.